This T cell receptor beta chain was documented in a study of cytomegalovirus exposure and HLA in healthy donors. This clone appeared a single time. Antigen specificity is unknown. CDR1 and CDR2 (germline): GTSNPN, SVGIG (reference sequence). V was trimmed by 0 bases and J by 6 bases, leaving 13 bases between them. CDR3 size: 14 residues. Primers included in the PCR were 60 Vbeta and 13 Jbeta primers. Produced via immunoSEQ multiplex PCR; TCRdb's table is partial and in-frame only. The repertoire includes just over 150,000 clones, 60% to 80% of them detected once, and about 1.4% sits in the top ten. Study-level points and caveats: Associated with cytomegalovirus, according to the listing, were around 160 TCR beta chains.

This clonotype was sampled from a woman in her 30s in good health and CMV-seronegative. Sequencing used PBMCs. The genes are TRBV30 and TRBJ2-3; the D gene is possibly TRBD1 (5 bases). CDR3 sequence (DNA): TGTGCCTGGAGTGTACTTGGGCAGGGTGATACGCAGTATTTT. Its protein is CAWSVLGQGDTQYF.